The 22 T cell receptor beta chains listed next were all sequenced from one sample in a study of blood T cell repertoires in COVID-19. Assay used: immunoSEQ multiplex PCR; TCRdb lists only in-frame clones, some missing. This table holds 150,000 or so clones, about 86% found once. Sample: peripheral blood. These receptors originate from a woman aged 65 to 85 with acute or convalescent COVID-19.

The rearrangement uses TRBV7-9 and TRBJ1-2; D gene ambiguous. Germline CDR1 is SEHNR and CDR2 is FQNEAQ (reference sequence). The CDR3 totals 12 residues. Trimming took off 5 bases at V and 4 bases at J, with 8 bases between the two ends. This CDR3 is CASSTQSYGYTF. CDR3 sequence (DNA): TGTGCCAGCAGCACACAGTCCTATGGCTACACCTTC.

This chain uses TRBV6-4 with TRBJ1-1; 9 bases agree with TRBD1. V was clipped by 4 bases and J by 6 bases; unmatched bases: 6. This CDR3 is built from 14 residues. Per the germline V gene, CDR1 is MRHNA and CDR2 is SNTAGT. Here the CDR3 reads CASSAGTGTAEAFF. As DNA, the CDR3 is TGTGCCAGCAGTGCCGGGACAGGGACCGCTGAAGCTTTCTTT.

CDR3 protein: CATSRDTASGGEGTDTQYF. The CDR3 region has the DNA TGTGCCACCAGCAGAGATACGGCTAGCGGGGGTGAAGGTACAGATACGCAGTATTTT. The genes are TRBV15 and TRBJ2-3; TRBD2 agrees at 10 bases. The CDR3 is made up of 19 amino acids. V was clipped by 0 bases and J by 3 bases; unmatched bases: 12. Germline values: CDR1 LNHNV, CDR2 YYDKDF (reference sequence).

The rearrangement uses TRBV30 and TRBJ1-2, with D possibly matching TRBD1 (5 bases). The germline V gene has CDR1 GTSNPN and CDR2 SVGIG (reference sequence). There are 13 residues in the CDR3. The V end lost 2 bases, the J end lost 7 bases, and 14 bases lay between the germline ends. CDR3 sequence (DNA): TGTGCCTGGAGTTTGGAAGGGGCGACTGGCTACACCTTC. Translated: CAWSLEGATGYTF.

The chain has TRBV5-1 and TRBJ1-1; D gene uncertain. Germline values: CDR1 SGHRS, CDR2 YFSETQ. V was cut by 4 bases and J by 1 base, with 14 bases left in between. The CDR3 spans 15 residues. The CDR3 loop reads CASSPPLGSNTEAFF. DNA for the CDR3: TGCGCCAGCAGCCCCCCTCTCGGTTCGAACACTGAAGCTTTCTTT.

The J gene is TRBJ2-5, the V gene TRBV6-5, with 11 bases aligning to TRBD2. V lost 7 bases to trimming and J lost 3 bases; unmatched junction nucleotides: 4. CDR1 and CDR2 (germline): MNHEY, SVGAGI. CDR3 size: 14 residues. The chain's CDR3 is CASTRLAGKETQYF. CDR3 coding DNA: TGTGCCAGCACCCGACTAGCGGGGAAAGAGACCCAGTACTTC.

The gene calls are TRBV5-5 and TRBJ2-5; weak D call: TRBD2 (5 bases). CDR3 length: 13 amino acids. Germline lookup yields CDR1 SGHKS and CDR2 YYEKEE (reference sequence). V gave up 4 bases and J gave up 4 bases, with 11 bases separating them. The CDR3 reads CASSPGSSETQYF. The CDR3, as DNA: TGTGCCAGCAGCCCGGGGTCCTCAGAGACCCAGTACTTC. The whole variable domain, filled in from reference TRBV5-5 and TRBJ2-5, reads DAGVTQSPTHLIKTRGQQVTLRCSPISGHKSVSWYQQVLGQGPQFIFQYYEKEERGRGNFPDRFSARQFPNYSSELNVNALLLGDSALYLCASSPGSSETQYFGPGTRLLVL.

CDR3 region: CASSHALVDRGNYGYTF. The CDR3 DNA reads TGCGCCAGCAGCCACGCATTAGTGGACAGGGGTAACTATGGCTACACCTTC. The rearrangement links TRBV4-3 to TRBJ1-2, with TRBD1 matching 9 bases. The length of the CDR3 is 17 residues. Trimming removed 3 bases from V and 1 base from J; junction bases left unmatched: 9. Germline V gene data show CDR1 as LGHNA and CDR2 as YSLEER.

The table lists this clone with a count of one. The rearrangement links TRBV5-1 to TRBJ2-5, with TRBD2 as a possible D gene (5 bases). Germline V gene sequence: CDR1 SGHRS, CDR2 YFSETQ. This CDR3 contains 13 residues. V lost 0 bases and J 9 bases, leaving 12 bases between the germline ends. The CDR3 is CASSLGQPGAQYF. In DNA, the CDR3 is TGCGCCAGCAGCTTGGGGCAGCCCGGGGCCCAGTACTTC.

V gene TRBV6-6 combines with J gene TRBJ2-5; 11 positions match TRBD2. The CDR3 covers 19 residues. The trim removed 5 bases at V and 5 bases at J, leaving 19 bases unmatched. Germline CDR1 reads MNHNY; CDR2 reads SVGAGI (reference sequence). CDR3 coding DNA: TGTGCCAGCAGTCCTACAGGGCTGCTAGCGGGAGGTTTTGTGGAGACCCAGTACTTC. Amino acid sequence: CASSPTGLLAGGFVETQYF.

The CDR3 DNA sequence: TGTGCCAGCGGACTAGCGGGAGTCAATGAGCAGTTCTTC. This sequence encodes CASGLAGVNEQFF. This chain uses TRBV25-1 with TRBJ2-1, with 13 bases lining up with TRBD2. This CDR3 region has 13 residues. J was trimmed by 6 bases and V by 8 bases; bases with no gene match: 1. CDR1 MGHDK and CDR2 SYGVNS come from the germline V gene.

V gene TRBV2 combines with J gene TRBJ2-7; the D gene is possibly TRBD2 (5 bases). Germline loops: CDR1 SNHLY, CDR2 FYNNEI. The CDR3 runs 15 residues. Trimming shortened V by 5 bases and J by 0 bases, and 14 bases separated the two germline ends. Here the CDR3 DNA reads TGTGCCAGCAGTCCCCTGGCGGGCAGCTCCTACGAGCAGTACTTC. Encoded protein: CASSPLAGSSYEQYF.

The chain combines TRBV7-2 with TRBJ1-1; D is perhaps TRBD1 (5 bases). Germline V gene data show CDR1 as SGHTA and CDR2 as FQGNSA. Trimming stripped 2 bases from V and 1 base from J, with 8 bases between. The CDR3 runs to 14 residues. CDR3 bases: TGTGCCAGCAGCTTACAGGGCCCGAACACTGAAGCTTTCTTT. This encodes CASSLQGPNTEAFF.

This chain uses TRBV19 with TRBJ2-5, with 9 bases lining up with TRBD2. CDR3 length: 17 amino acids. The V gene end was trimmed by 6 bases and the J gene end by 2 bases; junction bases not matched to a gene: 13. CDR1 and CDR2 (germline): LNHDA, SQIVND (reference sequence). CDR3: CASRKGIQREDQETQYF. CDR3 DNA: TGTGCCAGTAGAAAAGGGATCCAGCGGGAGGATCAAGAGACCCAGTACTTC. The full variable domain, completed using reference TRBV19 and TRBJ2-5, is DGGITQSPKYLFRKEGQNVTLSCEQNLNHDAMYWYRQDPGQGLRLIYYSQIVNDFQKGDIAEGYSVSREKKESFPLTVTSAQKNPTAFYLCASRKGIQREDQETQYFGPGTRLLVL.

This clone turned up a few times. This chain connects TRBV10-3 to TRBJ1-1, with 9 positions matching TRBD1. CDR1 and CDR2 from the germline V gene are ENHRY and SYGVKD. The J segment lost 5 bases and the V segment lost 3 bases, leaving 4 bases of the junction unmatched. The CDR3 sequence is 14 residues long. This CDR3 is CAISEPGQGTEAFF. DNA for the CDR3: TGTGCCATCAGTGAACCGGGACAGGGAACTGAAGCTTTCTTT.

To note about this clone: The sample carries other DNA sequences with the same CDR3. The CDR3 sequence: CASSLGTGSYGYTF. The CDR3 region has the DNA TGCGCCAGCAGCTTGGGAACAGGGAGCTATGGCTACACCTTC. V gene TRBV5-1 combines with J gene TRBJ1-2; possible D gene TRBD1, 6 bases. The CDR3 loop spans 14 amino acids. Trimming removed 0 bases from V and 4 bases from J, with 10 bases in between. From germline, CDR1 is SGHRS and CDR2 YFSETQ.

J is TRBJ1-5 and V is TRBV6-6; tentative D call: TRBD1 (6 bases). Per the germline V gene, CDR1 is MNHNY and CDR2 is SVGAGI (reference sequence). The CDR3 is 15 residues long. Trimming shortened V by 2 bases and J by 1 base, and 9 bases separated the two germline ends. CDR3 DNA: TGTGCCAGCAGTTACCCAGGGGCGAGCAATCAGCCCCAGCATTTT. It yields the protein CASSYPGASNQPQHF.

This clone was counted between two and nine times. This rearrangement joins TRBV4-2 to TRBJ2-7; no firm D call. Germline-derived CDR1 and CDR2 are LGHNA and YNFKEQ. This CDR3 is 13 amino acids long. V was shortened by 0 bases and J by 3 bases, with 6 bases between the two germline ends. Here the CDR3 DNA reads TGTGCCAGCAGCCAAGATTCCATCTACGAGCAGTACTTC. This codes for CASSQDSIYEQYF.

The chain carries TRBV11-3 and TRBJ2-6, with D perhaps matching TRBD1 (6 bases). The CDR3 spans 19 residues. Trimming removed 1 base from V and 4 bases from J, with 20 bases in between. Per germline, CDR1 SGHNT and CDR2 YENEEA. Written as DNA, the CDR3 is TGTGCCAGCAGCTTAGGATTCGGGACCAGGGGCGAAGGGGCCAACGTCCTGACTTTC. Residues: CASSLGFGTRGEGANVLTF.

The chain is built from TRBV28 and TRBJ1-1; tentatively, D is TRBD1 (6 bases). V was clipped by 5 bases and J by 0 bases, with 10 bases between them. The CDR3 spans 14 residues. Germline CDR1 reads MDHEN; CDR2 reads SYDVKM. The CDR3 loop is CASSPWDMNTEAFF. CDR3 DNA sequence: TGTGCCAGCAGTCCGTGGGACATGAACACTGAAGCTTTCTTT. Looking up the rest from reference TRBV28 and TRBJ1-1 gives the full variable domain: DVKVTQSSRYLVKRTGEKVFLECVQDMDHENMFWYRQDPGLGLRLIYFSYDVKMKEKGDIPEGYSVSREKKERFSLILESASTNQTSMYLCASSPWDMNTEAFFGQGTRLTVV.

The chain recombines TRBV9 with TRBJ1-6; D is ambiguous. The CDR3 loop spans 20 amino acids. Germline V CDR1 and CDR2: SGDLS, YYNGEE. V was pared by 0 bases and J by 7 bases, with 26 bases between. This CDR3 reads CASSVAPDLRLGAGNSPLHF. CDR3 DNA sequence: TGTGCCAGCAGCGTAGCTCCGGACCTGAGGTTGGGAGCGGGGAATTCACCCCTCCACTTT.

The rearrangement uses TRBV7-2 and TRBJ2-1, with 7 bases fitting TRBD1. V gave up 2 bases and J gave up 5 bases; unmatched junction bases: 3. CDR1 and CDR2 from the germline V gene are SGHTA and FQGNSA. The CDR3 is 14 amino acids. Written as DNA, the CDR3 is TGTGCCAGCAGCTTAAGGACAGGAGACAATGAGCAGTTCTTC. As protein: CASSLRTGDNEQFF.